One sample yielded the 8 T cell receptor beta chains listed below, sequenced in a study of cytomegalovirus exposure and HLA in healthy donors. PCR primers comprised 60 Vbeta and 13 Jbeta primers. Here immunoSEQ multiplex PCR was the method, and the copy in TCRdb shows in-frame clones only, minus some. Counted here are about 200,000 clones, approximately 83% occurring once; the ten biggest clones make up roughly 0.1%. Sample: PBMCs. The receptors were sampled from a boy aged 2 to 10 in good health and CMV-seronegative.

The rearrangement joins TRBV27 to TRBJ1-2, with D maybe TRBD1 (5 bases). Germline CDR1 reads MNHEY; CDR2 reads SMNVEV (reference sequence). The CDR3 is 15 amino acids. V was pared by 3 bases and J by 2 bases, with 13 bases between. CDR3 amino acids: CASSFAGDPNYGYTF. The CDR3 nucleotides are TGTGCCAGCAGTTTCGCGGGGGACCCCAACTATGGCTACACCTTC.

The chain has TRBV9 and TRBJ1-1; a weak D match, TRBD1 (6 bases). Trimming took 4 bases from V and 0 from J, leaving 13 bases between them. The germline CDR1 and CDR2 sequences are SGDLS and YYNGEE. This CDR3 is built from 15 residues. CDR3 sequence: CASSPPGHLNTEAFF. In DNA, the CDR3 is TGTGCCAGCAGCCCCCCGGGACATCTGAACACTGAAGCTTTCTTT.

This rearrangement joins TRBV10-3 to TRBJ2-5, with TRBD2 matching over 7 bases. The tail of the sequence fits TRBJ2-7 better, so the J call may be wrong. The CDR3 spans 12 residues. Germline-derived CDR1 and CDR2 are ENHRY and SYGVKD. CDR3 DNA sequence: TGTGCCATCAGTGGCGGACTAGACGAGCAGTACTTC. Protein: CAISGGLDEQYF.

The rearrangement uses TRBV7-3 and TRBJ2-2; 11 nucleotides align to TRBD2. In germline, CDR1 is SGHTA, CDR2 FQGTGA. V was pared by 6 bases and J by 3 bases, with 3 bases of the junction left unmatched. This CDR3 region has 15 residues. DNA of the CDR3: TGTGCCAGCAGTGCGACTAGCGGGGACACCGGGGAGCTGTTTTTT. Translating it yields CASSATSGDTGELFF.

Comment on this clone: Since the CDR3 does not end with the conserved phenylalanine or tryptophan, this likely comes from a read error. The chain links TRBV27 to TRBJ2-7, with 10 bases matching TRBD2. Germline V gene sequence: CDR1 MNHEY, CDR2 SMNVEV (reference sequence). The length of the CDR3 is 14 residues. Trimming at V came to 5 bases and at J to 5 bases, leaving 6 bases not matched to a gene. The CDR3: CASSRTSGFNEQYL. The DNA for the CDR3 is TGTGCCAGCAGTCGGACTAGCGGCTTCAACGAGCAGTACCTC.

The chain has TRBV29-1 and TRBJ1-2; TRBD1 agrees at 7 bases. Germline loops: CDR1 SQVTM, CDR2 ANQGSEA. V gave up 7 bases and J gave up 6 bases; unmatched junction bases: 5. This CDR3 region has 11 residues. CDR3 sequence (DNA): TGCAGCGCAAGACAGGGCCATGGCTACACCTTC. This translates into CSARQGHGYTF.

The chain couples TRBV13 to TRBJ2-2, with TRBD1 matching over 7 bases. Per germline, CDR1 PRHDT and CDR2 FYEKMQ (reference sequence). The CDR3 contains 15 residues. The V and J ends lost 5 bases and 3 bases, in that order; junction bases with no gene match: 6. This CDR3 reads CASSTDRRYTGELFF. As DNA, the CDR3 is TGTGCCAGCAGCACGGACAGGAGATACACCGGGGAGCTGTTTTTT.

The chain has TRBV30 and TRBJ2-7, with 10 nucleotides matching TRBD1. V was clipped by 1 base and J by 7 bases; unmatched bases: 10. Germline CDR1 reads GTSNPN; CDR2 reads SVGIG (reference sequence). This CDR3 is 15 amino acids long. The CDR3 DNA follows: TGTGCCTGGAGTGCACCGGGACAGGGGACATGGGAGCAGTACTTC. It encodes CAWSAPGQGTWEQYF.